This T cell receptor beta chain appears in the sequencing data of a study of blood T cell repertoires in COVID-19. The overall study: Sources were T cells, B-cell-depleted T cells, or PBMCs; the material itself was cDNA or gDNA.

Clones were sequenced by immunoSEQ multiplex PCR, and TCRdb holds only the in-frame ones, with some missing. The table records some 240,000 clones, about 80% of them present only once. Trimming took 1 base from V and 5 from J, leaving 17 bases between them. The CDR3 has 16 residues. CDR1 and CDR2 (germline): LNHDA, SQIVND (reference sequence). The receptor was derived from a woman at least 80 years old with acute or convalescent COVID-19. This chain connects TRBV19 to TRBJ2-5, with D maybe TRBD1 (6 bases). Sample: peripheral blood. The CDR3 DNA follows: TGTGCCAGTAGTATAGTTGTGGGACAAGGAAGGGAGACCCAGTACTTC. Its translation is CASSIVVGQGRETQYF.